This T cell receptor beta chain was profiled in a study of blood T cells in healthy people across ages. PCR was performed a second time for roughly 7 to 11 cycles using a sample-barcoded 5' primer and a J-beta primer mix. There were at least 3 million CDR3-containing paired-end reads obtained from each sample. TCRdb analysed the 5' RACE reads with MiXCR anew, one entry per CDR3 protein. The table shows 1.5 million to 2 million distinct CDR3 sequences, with around half occurring only once. CDR1 is KGHDR and CDR2 is SFDVKD in the germline V gene. The CDR3 is 15 amino acids. V shed 5 bases and J 4 bases; nucleotides not matched to a gene: 5.

The J gene is TRBJ1-5, the V gene TRBV24-1; 9 positions agree with TRBD1. Sample: blood. This TCR was sampled from a woman in her thirties or forties in good health. CDR3 bases: TGTGCCACCAGTGCAACCGGGACAGGGAATCAGCCCCAGCATTTT. This codes for CATSATGTGNQPQHF.